This is a list of T cell receptor beta chains from one sample in a study of vaccination and CD4 T cells after COVID-19. TCRdb independently ran MiXCR on the PCR reads; one entry per CDR3 protein. The sample lists around 15,000 distinct CDR3 sequences; 50% to 65% were seen once. Their cognate antigens are unknown. Sequenced input: CD4+ T cells from blood, cultured in vitro. The receptors originated from a human donor who had recovered from COVID-19. Each CDR3 is given with its conserved first and last residue. Fields, in order: V gene, clone size, J gene, D gene, CDR3 protein, CDR3 DNA. The D gene is left open where the match is weak. Some rows mark clone size as missing; the rest say once, few, many or name a class of expanded clone.

V: TRBV10-1; size: NA; J: TRBJ1-6; D: NA; CDR3: CASSQTNSPLHF; DNA: TGCGCCAGCAGTCAGACAAATTCACCCCTCCACTTT
V: TRBV20-1; size: once; J: TRBJ2-3; D: TRBD2; CDR3: CSAPSGASTDTQYF; DNA: TGCAGTGCGCCCAGCGGGGCTAGCACAGATACGCAGTATTTT
V: TRBV19; size: large; J: TRBJ1-5; D: NA; CDR3: CASSGQGLEPQHF; DNA: TGTGCCAGTAGTGGGCAGGGCCTAGAGCCCCAGCATTTT
V: TRBV30; size: NA; J: TRBJ1-2; D: NA; CDR3: CAWSLLLGGYTF; DNA: TGTGCCTGGAGTCTGCTTCTGGGAGGCTACACCTTC
V: TRBV4-1; size: NA; J: TRBJ1-5; D: NA; CDR3: CASSQIPDSYNQPQHF; DNA: TGCGCCAGCAGCCAAATACCCGACAGTTACAATCAGCCCCAGCATTTT
V: TRBV19; size: NA; J: TRBJ1-1; D: NA; CDR3: CASKLTDINTEAFF; DNA: TGTGCCAGTAAACTCACGGACATAAACACTGAAGCTTTCTTT
V: TRBV7-3; size: NA; J: TRBJ2-2; D: NA; CDR3: CASSPSDSGELFF; DNA: TGTGCCAGCAGTCCCTCCGACAGCGGGGAGCTGTTTTTT
V: TRBV29-1; size: NA; J: TRBJ1-2; D: NA; CDR3: CSVEDRGDRNYGYTF; DNA: TGCAGCGTTGAAGATCGTGGAGACAGGAACTATGGCTACACCTTC
V: TRBV18; size: NA; J: TRBJ1-5; D: NA; CDR3: CASSPRDTGNQPQHF; DNA: TGTGCCAGCTCACCGAGGGACACAGGCAATCAGCCCCAGCATTTT
V: TRBV2; size: NA; J: TRBJ1-1; D: NA; CDR3: CASSSPPTEAFF; DNA: TGTGCCAGCAGTTCCCCCCCCACTGAAGCTTTCTTT
V: TRBV21-1; size: NA; J: TRBJ2-4; D: NA; CDR3: CASSAWTGGRSRNIQYF; DNA: TGTGCCAGCAGCGCCTGGACAGGGGGTAGGTCTAGAAACATTCAGTACTTC
V: TRBV4-1; size: NA; J: TRBJ1-5; D: TRBD1; CDR3: CASSHVDRVSNQPQHF; DNA: TGCGCCAGCAGCCACGTGGACAGGGTTAGCAATCAGCCCCAGCATTTT
V: TRBV6-1; size: NA; J: TRBJ2-2; D: NA; CDR3: CASRDRTTGELFF; DNA: TGTGCCAGCAGGGACAGAACCACCGGGGAGCTGTTTTTT
V: TRBV7-9; size: NA; J: TRBJ1-2; D: NA; CDR3: CASSVTGTYGYTF; DNA: TGTGCCAGCAGCGTAACCGGGACCTATGGCTACACCTTC
V: TRBV30; size: NA; J: TRBJ1-5; D: TRBD1; CDR3: CAWTRGQGDQPQHF; DNA: TGTGCCTGGACCCGGGGACAGGGCGACCAGCCCCAGCATTTT
V: TRBV7-2; size: NA; J: TRBJ2-2; D: TRBD1; CDR3: CASSLAWGQSTGELFF; DNA: TGTGCCAGCAGCTTGGCCTGGGGACAGTCCACCGGGGAGCTGTTTTTT
V: TRBV20-1; size: NA; J: TRBJ1-2; D: NA; CDR3: CSASLALGPQNYGYTF; DNA: TGCAGTGCTAGCCTTGCCTTGGGGCCCCAGAACTATGGCTACACCTTC
V: TRBV20-1; size: few; J: TRBJ2-1; D: NA; CDR3: CSVLYNEQFF; DNA: TGCAGTGTCCTCTACAATGAGCAGTTCTTC
V: TRBV30; size: NA; J: TRBJ2-5; D: NA; CDR3: CAWSLGWQETQYF; DNA: TGTGCCTGGAGCCTCGGATGGCAAGAGACCCAGTACTTC
V: TRBV6-1; size: few; J: TRBJ1-1; D: NA; CDR3: CASTYTGEGGTEAFF; DNA: TGTGCCAGCACCTATACCGGTGAAGGAGGGACTGAAGCTTTCTTT
V: TRBV6-5; size: few; J: TRBJ1-6; D: TRBD1; CDR3: CASSSPRGRAGNSPLHF; DNA: TGTGCCAGCAGTTCTCCCAGGGGGCGCGCTGGAAATTCACCCCTCCACTTT
V: TRBV20-1; size: NA; J: TRBJ2-7; D: NA; CDR3: CSAKGSFGEQYF; DNA: TGCAGTGCTAAAGGGTCGTTTGGCGAGCAGTACTTC
V: TRBV28; size: NA; J: TRBJ2-3; D: NA; CDR3: CASSFSGGDTQYF; DNA: TGTGCCAGCAGTTTTAGTGGGGGAGATACGCAGTATTTT
V: TRBV6-1; size: NA; J: TRBJ1-1; D: NA; CDR3: CASSTPTGGTEAFF; DNA: TGTGCCAGCAGTACGCCGACAGGTGGAACTGAAGCTTTCTTT
V: TRBV6-1; size: NA; J: TRBJ1-5; D: NA; CDR3: CASSLTARQPQHF; DNA: TGTGCCAGCAGTCTGACTGCCCGTCAGCCCCAGCATTTT
V: TRBV29-1; size: NA; J: TRBJ1-2; D: TRBD1; CDR3: CSAEPRGPGYTF; DNA: TGCAGCGCCGAACCCAGGGGGCCTGGCTACACCTTC